This T cell receptor (beta chain) was profiled in a study of blood T cell repertoires in COVID-19. Study-wide background: The United States, Italy and Spain provided the acute and convalescent COVID-19 samples. Nucleic acid was either cDNA or gDNA, and it came from T cells, B-cell-depleted T cells, or PBMCs.

Germline CDR1 and CDR2: SQVTM and ANQGSEA. The CDR3 is 15 amino acids. Trimming pared 2 bases from V and 0 bases from J, leaving 14 bases between. Authors' processing steps: Reference gene primer amplification in the assay estimated nucleated cell counts. Generated by immunoSEQ multiplex PCR, the TCRdb table keeps only in-frame clones and is missing some. That table supplies the V and J calls and clone size; D and trimming were determined from the DNA. The sample contains around 140,000 clones, more than 80% of which appear only once. Specimen: peripheral blood. The chain recombines TRBV29-1 with TRBJ2-7; tentative D call: TRBD2 (6 bases). This TCR was recovered from a human donor in a cohort sampled during active COVID-19. CDR3 in DNA: TGCAGCGTTGAAATTAGCGGAAGCCGCTCCTACGAGCAGTACTTC. Translated, it gives CSVEISGSRSYEQYF.